The 30 T cell receptor beta chains presented below share a single source sample, sequenced in a study of CD8 T cells in Susac syndrome. An amount of RNA that ranged from roughly 0.45 to 1 ug was reverse transcribed with random hexamers. MiXCR was run by TCRdb on the immunoSEQ multiplex PCR reads, yielding one entry per CDR3 protein. The table shows approximately 110,000 distinct CDR3 sequences, with 93% occurring only once. Material: CD8+ T cells from PBMCs. Receptors originate from a human donor with multiple sclerosis.

This sequence joins TRBV27 and TRBJ2-1; D is ambiguous. This CDR3 is 15 amino acids long. Trimming took off 4 bases at V and 2 bases at J, with 12 bases between the two ends. The germline CDR1 and CDR2 sequences are MNHEY and SMNVEV (reference sequence). CDR3 region: CASSSGVQPYNEQFF. The CDR3 nucleotides read TGTGCCAGCAGTTCCGGCGTACAACCCTACAATGAGCAGTTCTTC.

The V gene is TRBV7-8, the J gene TRBJ2-3, with 7 bases fitting TRBD1. Unmatched junction bases numbered 14, after V lost 8 bases and J lost 0 bases. From germline, CDR1 is SGHVS and CDR2 FQNEAQ. CDR3 length equals 17 residues. CDR3 DNA: TGTGCCAGCCCCCCCGGCCAGGGGGACGCTAGCACAGATACGCAGTATTTT. Its protein product is CASPPGQGDASTDTQYF.

The rearrangement uses TRBV29-1 and TRBJ2-5; perhaps TRBD1 as D (6 bases). The CDR3 extends over 17 amino acids. CDR1 SQVTM and CDR2 ANQGSEA come from the germline V gene. Trimming left V 2 bases short and J 3 bases short, with 22 bases between. CDR3 protein: CSVESGPGQRKKETQYF. In nucleotides, the CDR3 is TGCAGCGTTGAATCCGGACCCGGACAGCGAAAGAAAGAGACCCAGTACTTC.

CDR3 region: CASSDRYPSSHLHGYTF. In DNA, the CDR3 is TGTGCCAGCAGTGACCGGTACCCAAGTTCCCACCTCCATGGCTACACCTTC. This rearrangement joins TRBV25-1 to TRBJ1-2; D remains ambiguous. The germline CDR1 and CDR2 sequences are MGHDK and SYGVNS. This CDR3 has 17 amino acids. V lost 3 bases and J 6 bases, leaving 23 bases between the germline ends.

This chain links TRBV15 with TRBJ2-1; no clear D. The CDR3 spans 17 residues. Looked up from germline, CDR1 is LNHNV and CDR2 is YYDKDF (reference sequence). With 5 bases removed from V and 0 bases from J, the gap between germline ends came to 17 bases. CDR3 sequence (DNA): TGTGCCACCAGCGCAACCCCCGGGTTCCGCTCCTACAATGAGCAGTTCTTC. It codes for CATSATPGFRSYNEQFF.

The J gene is TRBJ2-7, the V gene TRBV5-6, with 13 bases fitting TRBD2. The V segment lost 2 bases and the J segment 6 bases; nucleotides outside the gene matches: 2. Germline V gene lookup returns CDR1 SGHDT and CDR2 YYEEEE. This CDR3 is 14 amino acids long. In nucleotides, the CDR3 is TGTGCCAGCAGCTTCGGGACTAGCGGGGTCGAGCAGTACTTC. As protein: CASSFGTSGVEQYF.

The rearrangement links TRBV7-8 to TRBJ1-5, with a tentative D call TRBD1 (6 bases). The CDR3 consists of 15 residues. Deletions cut 4 bases from V and 6 bases from J, with 16 bases between. CDR1 is SGHVS, CDR2 FQNEAQ, per germline. CDR3 in DNA: TGTGCCAGCAGCTACGGGGCCGGGGGCGGTCAGCCCCAGCATTTT. Encoded protein: CASSYGAGGGQPQHF.

This clonotype occurred once. J is TRBJ2-5 and V is TRBV5-1; 9 bases map to TRBD1. Germline-derived CDR1 and CDR2 are SGHRS and YFSETQ. Trimming at V came to 3 bases and at J to 10 bases, leaving 13 bases not matched to a gene. CDR3 length equals 15 residues. Here the CDR3 reads CASSSRDRAREGQYF. The CDR3 nucleotides are TGCGCCAGCAGCTCCCGGGACAGGGCTAGAGAAGGCCAGTACTTC.

This clonotype came up once. The chain is built from TRBV7-8 and TRBJ1-5, with D unresolved. Germline loops: CDR1 SGHVS, CDR2 FQNEAQ. The ends were cut back, 5 bases at V and 5 bases at J, with 10 bases in the middle. The CDR3 covers 13 residues. The CDR3: CASSLAIDQPQHF. The CDR3 DNA is TGTGCCAGCAGCCTGGCGATCGATCAGCCCCAGCATTTT. The whole variable domain, filled in from reference TRBV7-8 and TRBJ1-5, reads GAGVSQSPRYKVAKRGQDVALRCDPISGHVSLFWYQQALGQGPEFLTYFQNEAQLDKSGLPSDRFFAERPEGSVSTLKIQRTQQEDSAVYLCASSLAIDQPQHFGDGTRLSIL.

This chain links TRBV9 with TRBJ2-2; D gene unclear. The CDR3 totals 17 residues. The germline V and J ends were trimmed by 0 bases and 0 bases, with 12 bases remaining between them. The germline gives CDR1 SGDLS, CDR2 YYNGEE. CDR3 protein: CASSVDPRAANTGELFF. In nucleotides, the CDR3 is TGTGCCAGCAGCGTAGATCCACGGGCGGCGAACACCGGGGAGCTGTTTTTT. The variable domain in full, with the rest retrieved from reference TRBV9 and TRBJ2-2, is DSGVTQTPKHLITATGQRVTLRCSPRSGDLSVYWYQQSLDQGLQFLIQYYNGEERAKGNILERFSAQQFPDLHSELNLSSLELGDSALYFCASSVDPRAANTGELFFGEGSRLTVL.

The chain is built from TRBV27 and TRBJ2-5; 10 bases fit TRBD2. The CDR3 sequence is 14 residues long. Trimming cost V 3 bases and J 5 bases; bases outside gene matches: 3. Germline CDR1 reads MNHEY; CDR2 reads SMNVEV (reference sequence). CDR3 bases: TGTGCCAGCAGTTTCCTAGCGGGAGAGGAGACCCAGTACTTC. It codes for CASSFLAGEETQYF.

This sequence joins TRBV5-6 and TRBJ1-1; D is unresolved. Germline CDR1 SGHDT, CDR2 YYEEEE. The CDR3 runs 12 residues. With 4 bases removed from V and 8 bases from J, the gap between germline ends came to 12 bases. The CDR3, as DNA: TGTGCCAGCAGCCACGGCGCATCGGAAGCTTTCTTT. This gives the protein CASSHGASEAFF. The full variable domain, rest sourced from reference TRBV5-6 and TRBJ1-1, is DAGVTQSPTHLIKTRGQQVTLRCSPKSGHDTVSWYQQALGQGPQFIFQYYEEEERQRGNFPDRFSGHQFPNYSSELNVNALLLGDSALYLCASSHGASEAFFGQGTRLTVV.

The chain uses TRBV4-1 and TRBJ2-1, with 13 bases identical to TRBD2. Germline V CDR1 and CDR2: MGHRA, YSYEKL. J gave up 9 bases and V 2 bases, and 4 bases lay outside the gene matches. This CDR3 region has 15 residues. The CDR3 is CASSQTSGGAIEQFF. The CDR3 DNA sequence: TGCGCCAGCAGCCAAACTAGCGGGGGGGCGATTGAGCAGTTCTTC.

The gene calls are TRBV7-9 and TRBJ2-7; D remains ambiguous. V lost 4 bases, J lost 7 bases, and 11 bases lay in between. The CDR3 covers 12 residues. Germline V gene lookup returns CDR1 SEHNR and CDR2 FQNEAQ (reference sequence). This CDR3 reads CASSYRPQEQYF. Here the CDR3 DNA reads TGTGCCAGCAGCTACCGACCGCAGGAGCAGTACTTC.

In this sample, this clonotype turned up a few times. This chain links TRBV11-2 with TRBJ2-2; D unclear. CDR1 is SGHAT, CDR2 FQNNGV, per germline. This CDR3 region has 13 residues. Trimming cost V 4 bases and J 5 bases, with 8 bases left between them. CDR3 protein: CASSSGRTGELFF. DNA for the CDR3: TGTGCCAGCAGCTCTGGACGGACCGGGGAGCTGTTTTTT.

This chain joins TRBV20-1 and TRBJ1-5, with a weak D call TRBD1 (5 bases). Trimming cost V 5 bases and J 0 bases, with 20 bases left between them. The CDR3 length is 17 residues. Germline V gives CDR1 DFQATT, CDR2 SNEGSKA (reference sequence). CDR3 sequence (DNA): TGCAGTGCTGCCGGGACTGGGTTTTCGGGTAGCAATCAGCCCCAGCATTTT. Protein sequence: CSAAGTGFSGSNQPQHF.

This clonotype was picked up one time. The chain joins TRBV20-1 to TRBJ1-2; TRBD1 might be the D (5 bases). Trimming took 7 bases from V and 5 from J, leaving 17 bases between them. CDR3 length: 13 residues. The germline CDR1 and CDR2 sequences are DFQATT and SNEGSKA (reference sequence). CDR3 loop: CSGRVGGAYGYTF. The CDR3 DNA sequence: TGCAGTGGTCGGGTTGGGGGAGCGTATGGCTACACCTTC.

This chain links TRBV12-5 with TRBJ2-3, with 9 bases identical to TRBD2. CDR3 length: 23 residues. The germline V gene has CDR1 LGHNT and CDR2 FRNRAP. V lost 0 bases, J lost 0 bases, and 22 bases stayed unmatched. CDR3 loop: CASGLVPGRFSAGGPESTDTQYF. Written as DNA, the CDR3 is TGTGCTAGTGGTTTGGTTCCCGGACGGTTCTCTGCGGGAGGGCCGGAAAGCACAGATACGCAGTATTTT.

This chain connects TRBV5-4 to TRBJ2-1, with 16 positions matching TRBD2. Germline CDR1 and CDR2: SGHNT and YYREEE (reference sequence). V shed 4 bases, J shed 10 bases, and the junction held 2 bases outside the gene matches. This CDR3 comprises 14 residues. DNA of the CDR3: TGTGCCAGCAGCGGGACTAGCGGGGGGGAAGAGCAGTTCTTC. Protein product: CASSGTSGGEEQFF.

The chain couples TRBV7-9 to TRBJ2-5, with 7 bases aligning to TRBD2. The J segment lost 2 bases and the V segment lost 4 bases, leaving 1 base of the junction unmatched. The V gene's germline CDR1 is SEHNR and CDR2 FQNEAQ (reference sequence). This CDR3 spans 13 amino acids. For the CDR3, the DNA is TGTGCCAGCAGCTGGGGGGGGCAAGAGACCCAGTACTTC. Translated: CASSWGGQETQYF.

The chain joins TRBV20-1 to TRBJ2-1; 10 bases map to TRBD2. The trim removed 7 bases at V and 5 bases at J, leaving 17 bases unmatched. The length of the CDR3 is 17 residues. CDR1 DFQATT and CDR2 SNEGSKA come from the germline V gene (reference sequence). Written as DNA, the CDR3 is TGCAGTGACCTTCACCGCCTAGCGGGGGACCTACACAATGAGCAGTTCTTC. It encodes CSDLHRLAGDLHNEQFF.

V and J are TRBV29-1 and TRBJ1-1, with D hard to call. The ends were cut back, 5 bases at V and 10 bases at J, with 17 bases in the middle. The CDR3 contains 12 residues. From germline, CDR1 is SQVTM and CDR2 ANQGSEA. CDR3 in DNA: TGCAGCGTTCCGAACCGACTAATAGGAGCTTTCTTT. It translates to CSVPNRLIGAFF.

The V call is TRBV9, the J call TRBJ2-6; D uncertain. CDR1 and CDR2 from the germline V gene are SGDLS and YYNGEE. Deletions cut 3 bases from V and 4 bases from J, with 14 bases between. This CDR3 is built from 16 residues. Here the CDR3 DNA reads TGTGCCAGCAGCGCCTCAAGGTCGAACGGGGCCAACGTCCTGACTTTC. It yields the protein CASSASRSNGANVLTF.

This clonotype was counted once. This sequence joins TRBV10-3 and TRBJ1-1; possibly TRBD1 for D (5 bases). From germline, CDR1 is ENHRY and CDR2 SYGVKD. The CDR3 sequence is 12 residues long. Trimming shortened V by 6 bases and J by 1 base, and 6 bases separated the two germline ends. CDR3 nucleotides: TGTGCCATCAGGGGGACGAACACTGAAGCTTTCTTT. Protein product: CAIRGTNTEAFF.

This clonotype was counted a single time. This chain links TRBV5-1 with TRBJ2-5; D gene unclear. The CDR3 has 14 residues. V was shortened by 1 base and J by 1 base, with 8 bases between the two germline ends. CDR1 is SGHRS and CDR2 is YFSETQ in the germline V gene. This CDR3 is CASSLRQPQETQYF. The CDR3 coding sequence is TGCGCCAGCAGCTTGAGGCAGCCCCAAGAGACCCAGTACTTC.

This clonotype was observed a single time. This chain joins TRBV4-1 and TRBJ2-4; D possibly corresponds to TRBD1 (5 bases). The ends were cut back, 4 bases at V and 1 base at J, with 14 bases in the middle. The CDR3 is 16 residues long. Germline V CDR1 and CDR2: MGHRA, YSYEKL. CDR3 sequence reads: CASSLQDLPAKNIQYF. DNA of the CDR3: TGCGCCAGCAGCCTACAGGACCTGCCGGCCAAAAACATTCAGTACTTC.

This chain links TRBV2 with TRBJ1-3; 7 nucleotides line up with TRBD1. The J segment lost 5 bases and the V segment lost 6 bases, leaving 10 bases of the junction unmatched. Germline values: CDR1 SNHLY, CDR2 FYNNEI. The CDR3 covers 15 residues. CDR3 residues: CASRKTQGSRNTIYF. CDR3 nucleotide sequence: TGTGCCAGCAGGAAAACACAGGGGTCCAGAAACACCATATATTTT.

The V gene is TRBV24-1, the J gene TRBJ2-3, with TRBD1 as a possible D gene (5 bases). V lost 3 bases and J 4 bases, leaving 13 bases between the germline ends. The CDR3 has 15 residues. CDR1 is KGHDR, CDR2 SFDVKD, per germline. CDR3 protein: CATSDPRKGPDTQYF. The CDR3 DNA reads TGTGCCACCAGTGATCCACGGAAGGGGCCAGATACGCAGTATTTT.

The CDR3: CASSPRRSGDYNEQFF. The CDR3 DNA reads TGTGCCAGCAGCCCCCGTAGGAGCGGGGATTACAATGAGCAGTTCTTC. V and J are TRBV9 and TRBJ2-1, with 7 bases lining up with TRBD2. V shed 4 bases and J 4 bases; nucleotides not matched to a gene: 11. Germline V gene sequence: CDR1 SGDLS, CDR2 YYNGEE. The CDR3 length is 16 residues.

This chain uses TRBV5-6 with TRBJ2-1; perhaps TRBD2 as D (7 bases). Germline V gene sequence: CDR1 SGHDT, CDR2 YYEEEE. CDR3 length equals 12 residues. V was clipped by 6 bases and J by 10 bases, with 14 bases between them. The CDR3 region is CASIKGGGEQFF. In DNA form, the CDR3 reads TGTGCCAGCATCAAGGGGGGGGGAGAGCAGTTCTTC.